Below are 9 T cell receptor beta chains sequenced from a single sample in a study of blood T cell repertoires in COVID-19. Here immunoSEQ multiplex PCR was the method, and the copy in TCRdb shows in-frame clones only, minus some. The table lists around 100,000 clones, 92% of them singletons. The sample comprised peripheral blood. The source is a woman aged 45-65 years with COVID-19, enrolled during active disease.

The V gene is TRBV9, the J gene TRBJ2-3; TRBD2 matches 7 bases. Germline CDR1 and CDR2: SGDLS and YYNGEE. J was trimmed by 4 bases and V by 3 bases; bases with no gene match: 8. The CDR3 runs to 15 residues. The CDR3 bases are TGTGCCAGCAGCGCCCCCGGGCTAGCGGCAGATACGCAGTATTTT. Its protein product is CASSAPGLAADTQYF.

The chain joins TRBV5-4 to TRBJ1-2; TRBD1 aligns across 9 bases. This CDR3 is built from 15 residues. V dropped 3 bases and J dropped 3; count of bases not matched to a gene: 6. Germline V gene lookup returns CDR1 SGHNT and CDR2 YYREEE (reference sequence). CDR3 DNA: TGTGCCAGCAGCTCGCCGGGACAGGGCGACTATGGCTACACCTTC. Amino acids: CASSSPGQGDYGYTF.

The count of this clone is one. In DNA, the CDR3 is TGTGCCAGCAGAAAGGGGACAGTGTCTAACTATGGCTACACCTTC. The encoded protein is CASRKGTVSNYGYTF. The rearrangement joins TRBV6-5 to TRBJ1-2; TRBD1 matches 7 bases. The CDR3 extends over 15 amino acids. From germline, CDR1 is MNHEY and CDR2 SVGAGI. V lost 6 bases, J lost 0 bases, and 7 bases stayed unmatched.

The J gene is TRBJ1-2, the V gene TRBV5-8; perhaps TRBD1 as D (6 bases). This CDR3 is 15 amino acids long. Trimming pared 1 base from V and 2 bases from J, leaving 12 bases between. Germline V lookup: CDR1 SGHTS, CDR2 YDEGEE. For the CDR3, the DNA is TGTGCCAGCAGCTTGCTTTATACAGGGAACTATGGCTACACCTTC. Protein product: CASSLLYTGNYGYTF.

J is TRBJ1-3 and V is TRBV19; TRBD1 aligns across 9 bases. The germline gives CDR1 LNHDA, CDR2 SQIVND (reference sequence). This CDR3 is 14 amino acids long. Trimming took 5 bases from V and 4 from J; bases not matched to a gene: 3. For the CDR3, the DNA is TGTGCCAGTAGTCCCGGGACAGGGGGAAACACCATATATTTT. Its translation is CASSPGTGGNTIYF.

The chain uses TRBV14 and TRBJ1-2; D uncertain. Trimming pared 6 bases from V and 7 bases from J, leaving 15 bases between. CDR3 length: 13 amino acids. From germline, CDR1 is SGHDN and CDR2 FVKESK. CDR3 nucleotide sequence: TGTGCCAGCAGTCCCCCCGCGGGGTTTGGCTACACCTTC. Translating gives CASSPPAGFGYTF.

The V gene is TRBV7-2, the J gene TRBJ2-7; 7 bases are shared with TRBD1. CDR1 is SGHTA and CDR2 is FQGNSA in the germline V gene. V dropped 9 bases and J dropped 3; count of bases not matched to a gene: 2. The CDR3 has 11 residues. The CDR3 region is CASGTDYEQYF. As DNA, the CDR3 is TGTGCCAGTGGGACAGACTACGAGCAGTACTTC.

This chain uses TRBV5-1 with TRBJ2-6; D is possibly TRBD1 (5 bases). Germline V gene data show CDR1 as SGHRS and CDR2 as YFSETQ. Trimming took off 4 bases at V and 7 bases at J, with 18 bases between the two ends. The length of the CDR3 is 16 residues. The CDR3: CASSPGTGWLANVLTF. DNA of the CDR3: TGCGCCAGCAGCCCAGGTACAGGCTGGTTAGCCAACGTCCTGACTTTC. The entire variable domain, with the rest obtained from reference TRBV5-1 and TRBJ2-6, is as follows: KAGVTQTPRYLIKTRGQQVTLSCSPISGHRSVSWYQQTPGQGLQFLFEYFSETQRNKGNFPGRFSGRQFSNSRSEMNVSTLELGDSALYLCASSPGTGWLANVLTFGAGSRLTVL.

There are a few counts of this clone. The J gene is TRBJ1-6, the V gene TRBV5-8, with TRBD1 identical over 9 bases. Losses at the gene ends were 4 bases for V and 10 bases for J; bases not matched to a gene: 9. CDR1 is SGHTS, CDR2 YDEGEE, per germline. The CDR3 sequence is 15 residues long. The CDR3 DNA is TGTGCCAGCAGCCCCGGGACAGGGAGAACGTCACCCCTCCACTTT. Its protein is CASSPGTGRTSPLHF.